Listed here are 29 T cell receptor beta chains from one sample, sequenced in a study of response to subunit inactivated influenza vaccine (dated by TCRdb to between 2017 and 2018). Libraries were constructed by RT-PCR. TCRdb names Illumina HiSeq 2500 as the instrument used. The raw public reads went through TCRdb reprocessing: fastp at Q25, MiXCR clone calling, in-frame beta chains kept. Each record represents a unique CDR3 protein, reported with the most common genes and DNA among its rows. The sample table records some 180,000 distinct CDR3 sequences; roughly 8.7% of these occur just once. The top ten constitute approximately 10% of the sample. This specimen was non-naive T cells sorted from PBMCs, taken on the day of vaccination. This specimen's cell subset or site label, interpreted: memory T cell fraction. Receptors originate from a man between 45 and 60 years old who received an inactivated influenza vaccine. Donor details come from another sample of the same person, matched by shared clones.

This clonotype was observed a handful of times. The genes are TRBV5-1 and TRBJ2-1, with 7 bases aligning to TRBD1. The CDR3 extends over 15 amino acids. CDR1 is SGHRS and CDR2 is YFSETQ in the germline V gene. J gave up 4 bases and V 0 bases, and 4 bases lay outside the gene matches. In nucleotides, the CDR3 is TGCGCCAGCAGCTTGGCGGGACAGATATACAATGAGCAGTTCTTC. Protein sequence: CASSLAGQIYNEQFF.

At least ten counts were recorded for this clonotype. The DNA is left out, because the CDR3 cannot be placed on it with certainty; the CDR3 is given as TCRdb lists it. This rearrangement joins TRBV27 to TRBJ2-2. From germline, CDR1 is MNHEY and CDR2 SMNVEV (reference sequence). The CDR3 extends over 13 residues, inclusive of both ends. CDR3 region: CASSSSNTGELFF.

This clonotype was detected ten times or more. The rearrangement joins TRBV7-9 to TRBJ2-7; the D call may be TRBD1 or TRBD2 (5 bases each). In germline, CDR1 is SEHNR, CDR2 FQNEAQ (reference sequence). V lost 5 bases and J 3 bases, leaving 11 bases between the germline ends. The CDR3 is made up of 13 amino acids. CDR3 in amino acids: CASSGPRGYEQYF. CDR3 DNA: TGTGCCAGCAGCGGCCCGAGGGGCTACGAGCAGTACTTC.

This clonotype came up many times. The chain couples TRBV12-3 or TRBV12-4 to TRBJ2-3; D is ambiguous. V shed 2 bases and J shed 6 bases, with 21 bases lying between them. The CDR3 spans 17 residues. The CDR3 sequence is CASSLRTVLHITDTQYF. For the CDR3, the DNA is TGTGCCAGCAGTTTACGGACCGTTCTCCACATTACGGATACGCAGTATTTT.

This clonotype appeared a few times. The chain uses TRBV7-2 and TRBJ2-7, with TRBD2 matching over 11 bases. Trimming removed 11 bases from V and 7 bases from J; junction bases left unmatched: 19. The CDR3 is made up of 16 amino acids. Germline V CDR1 and CDR2: SGHTA, FQGNSA. In DNA, the CDR3 is TGTGCCTCCTATGGGCTAGCGGGGGGCGCCCCCAGGGAGCAGTACTTC. It encodes CASYGLAGGAPREQYF.

The rearrangement uses TRBV28 and TRBJ2-7; 7 positions agree with TRBD1. The J segment lost 4 bases and the V segment lost 3 bases, leaving 6 bases of the junction unmatched. Germline V gene lookup returns CDR1 MDHEN and CDR2 SYDVKM. CDR3 length equals 14 residues. For the CDR3, the DNA is TGTGCCAGCAGTTTTGGGACAGAGCTTTACGAGCAGTACTTC. This translates into CASSFGTELYEQYF.

This clonotype was counted a few times. The rearrangement uses TRBV11-1 and TRBJ2-6; 15 positions agree with TRBD2. Germline V gene sequence: CDR1 SGHAT, CDR2 FQDESV (reference sequence). Germline trimming cut 5 bases from V and 0 bases from J; bases unmatched to any gene: 8. The CDR3 runs 20 residues. CDR3 in amino acids: CASSTGLAGGPGSGANVLTF. The CDR3 DNA sequence: TGTGCCAGCAGCACTGGACTAGCGGGAGGGCCAGGCTCTGGGGCCAACGTCCTGACTTTC.

This chain links TRBV27 with TRBJ2-2; unclear D gene. In germline, CDR1 is MNHEY, CDR2 SMNVEV (reference sequence). The CDR3 is 15 amino acids. V was cut by 5 bases and J by 6 bases, with 16 bases left in between. The CDR3 DNA is TGTGCCAGCAGTCGGACGGCCCCAGCCGCCGGGGAGCTGTTTTTT. Translated, it gives CASSRTAPAAGELFF.

This clonotype was recorded many times. The chain combines TRBV7-8 with TRBJ1-1; D perhaps matches TRBD1 (5 bases). V dropped 5 bases and J dropped 3 bases, with 10 bases sitting between them. The length of the CDR3 is 13 residues. CDR1 SGHVS and CDR2 FQNEAQ come from the germline V gene. The CDR3 protein is CASSPTRDTEAFF. CDR3 nucleotide sequence: TGTGCCAGCAGCCCGACCAGGGACACTGAAGCTTTCTTT.

This sequence joins TRBV4-2 and TRBJ2-7; 8 nucleotides match TRBD2. The CDR3 is 16 residues long. Germline CDR1 LGHNA, CDR2 YNFKEQ. After removal of 4 bases from V and 5 bases from J, the junction contained 13 bases not matched to a gene. CDR3 loop: CASSLISGKGGDEQYF. The CDR3, as DNA: TGTGCCAGCAGCCTTATTAGCGGGAAAGGAGGCGACGAGCAGTACTTC.

This clonotype was counted many times. The V gene is TRBV7-2, the J gene TRBJ2-7; D is unclear. Trimming removed 2 bases from V and 0 bases from J, with 17 bases in between. The CDR3 contains 17 residues. Germline V gene lookup returns CDR1 SGHTA and CDR2 FQGNSA. CDR3 sequence: CASSLSARPYSSYEQYF. The DNA for the CDR3 is TGTGCCAGCAGCTTATCGGCCAGGCCATATAGCTCCTACGAGCAGTACTTC.

This clonotype was counted many times. The chain has TRBV5-6 and TRBJ2-4; the D gene is possibly TRBD2 (6 bases). From germline, CDR1 is SGHDT and CDR2 YYEEEE. This CDR3 is 15 amino acids long. Trimming took off 2 bases at V and 8 bases at J, with 17 bases between the two ends. Here the CDR3 reads CASSFFSGGNHIQYF. CDR3 nucleotide sequence: TGTGCCAGCAGCTTCTTTTCTGGGGGGAACCACATTCAGTACTTC.

The chain combines TRBV5-4 with TRBJ2-5; 13 bases fit TRBD2. The CDR3 loop spans 15 amino acids. V lost 4 bases to trimming and J lost 8 bases; unmatched junction nucleotides: 8. Germline CDR1 and CDR2: SGHNT and YYREEE (reference sequence). The CDR3 DNA reads TGTGCCAGCAGCCCGGGACTAGCGGGGCTTGGAACCCAGTACTTC. Its protein is CASSPGLAGLGTQYF.

This clonotype was detected a few times. This sequence joins TRBV7-2 and TRBJ2-7; D is tentatively TRBD1 or TRBD2 (5 bases each). V was cut by 5 bases and J by 7 bases, with 24 bases left in between. Per germline, CDR1 SGHTA and CDR2 FQGNSA. The CDR3 length is 16 residues. The CDR3 DNA follows: TGTGCCAGCAGCCCCCATCGCGTAGGGACCCCGGGTGAGCAGTACTTC. Residues: CASSPHRVGTPGEQYF. Variable domain in full (rest from reference TRBV7-2 and TRBJ2-7): GAGVSQSPSNKVTEKGKDVELRCDPISGHTALYWYRQSLGQGLEFLIYFQGNSAPDKSGLPSDRFSAERTGGSVSTLTIQRTQQEDSAVYLCASSPHRVGTPGEQYFGPGTRLTVT.

This clonotype occurred many times. V gene TRBV5-1 combines with J gene TRBJ2-7, with 12 bases that match TRBD1. The CDR3 runs to 15 residues. From germline, CDR1 is SGHRS and CDR2 YFSETQ. The J segment lost 6 bases and the V segment lost 3 bases, leaving 7 bases of the junction unmatched. Here the CDR3 reads CASSSSGTGGSEQYF. The CDR3 DNA is TGCGCCAGCAGCTCGTCCGGGACAGGGGGCTCCGAGCAGTACTTC.

This clonotype has just a few counts. V gene TRBV6-2 or TRBV6-3 combines with J gene TRBJ1-2, with 8 bases lining up with TRBD1. Germline lookup yields CDR1 MNHEY and CDR2 SVGEGT. V was pared by 1 base and J by 3 bases, with 7 bases of the junction left unmatched. This CDR3 has 16 residues. The DNA for the CDR3 is TGTGCCAGCAGTTACTTCCGGACAGGGCTGGACTATGGCTACACCTTC. This gives the protein CASSYFRTGLDYGYTF.

This clonotype turned up a few times. This chain links TRBV15 with TRBJ1-2; maybe TRBD1 (5 bases). The V gene lost 0 bases and the J gene lost 1 base, with 6 bases spanning the gap. This CDR3 has 14 amino acids. Germline-derived CDR1 and CDR2 are LNHNV and YYDKDF (reference sequence). CDR3 coding DNA: TGTGCCACCAGCAGAGACAGGGATAACTATGGCTACACCTTC. Translating gives CATSRDRDNYGYTF.

This clonotype came up a few times. The gene calls are TRBV28 and TRBJ2-1, with 9 bases matching TRBD2. Germline-derived CDR1 and CDR2 are MDHEN and SYDVKM. This CDR3 is built from 15 residues. V was clipped by 5 bases and J by 4 bases; unmatched bases: 6. CDR3 protein: CASSLNSGSYNEQFF. CDR3 in DNA: TGTGCCAGCAGTCTAAATAGCGGGAGTTACAATGAGCAGTTCTTC.

This chain uses TRBV12-3 or TRBV12-4 with TRBJ2-7; possible D gene TRBD2, 5 bases. The germline V and J ends were trimmed by 7 bases and 6 bases, with 19 bases remaining between them. The CDR3 totals 14 residues. The CDR3 nucleotides are TGTGCCAGCACCCTTAGTGGAGGACGACCCGAGCAGTACTTC. It specifies CASTLSGGRPEQYF.

The chain employs TRBV6-2 or TRBV6-3 and TRBJ2-4; D unclear. CDR3 length: 17 amino acids. Trimming shortened V by 4 bases and J by 1 base, and 17 bases separated the two germline ends. Germline V CDR1 and CDR2: MNHEY, SVGEGT. CDR3 sequence reads: CASSLLELLGAKNIQYF. In nucleotides, the CDR3 is TGTGCCAGCAGTTTATTGGAACTCCTCGGGGCCAAAAACATTCAGTACTTC.

This clonotype was detected a few times. The chain joins TRBV20-1 to TRBJ1-1; D gene ambiguous. CDR1 and CDR2 from the germline V gene are DFQATT and SNEGSKA (reference sequence). CDR3 length: 14 amino acids. V was pared by 2 bases and J by 4 bases, with 14 bases between. In nucleotides, the CDR3 is TGCAGTGCTAGAATCGGATTTCGGGGCACTGAAGCTTTCTTT. Encoded protein: CSARIGFRGTEAFF.

The V call is TRBV4-3, the J call TRBJ2-7, with TRBD2 matching 7 bases. The germline CDR1 and CDR2 sequences are LGHNA and YSLEER. Losses at the gene ends were 0 bases for V and 2 bases for J; bases not matched to a gene: 10. The CDR3 runs 17 residues. CDR3 sequence (DNA): TGCGCCAGCAGCCAAGAGCCGCCCCAGCGGGGTGCCTACGAGCAGTACTTC. This sequence encodes CASSQEPPQRGAYEQYF.

In this sample, this clonotype turned up a few times. J is TRBJ2-3 and V is TRBV7-3, with no clear D. Germline CDR1 is SGHTA and CDR2 is FQGTGA. The CDR3 totals 13 residues. The V gene lost 5 bases and the J gene lost 2 bases, with 8 bases spanning the gap. DNA for the CDR3: TGTGCCAGCAGCGTAGGATACACAGATACGCAGTATTTT. It translates to CASSVGYTDTQYF.

This clonotype was detected ten times or more. The junction shows a germline mismatch at one end, possibly a read error. The chain has TRBV12-3 or TRBV12-4 and TRBJ2-3; tentative D call: TRBD2 (6 bases). This CDR3 comprises 13 residues. The CDR3 DNA reads TGTGCCAGCAGTTGGGGGGTCACACATACGCAGTATTTT. Translating it yields CASSWGVTHTQYF.

Many counts were recorded for this clonotype. The V call is TRBV7-2, the J call TRBJ2-5, with 9 bases lining up with TRBD2. V was clipped by 6 bases and J by 1 base; unmatched bases: 6. The CDR3 length is 15 residues. The germline V gene encodes CDR1 SGHTA and CDR2 FQGNSA. CDR3 loop: CASSRTSELQETQYF. CDR3 DNA sequence: TGTGCCAGCAGTCGGACTAGCGAACTCCAAGAGACCCAGTACTTC. Looking up the rest from reference TRBV7-2 and TRBJ2-5 gives the full variable domain: GAGVSQSPSNKVTEKGKDVELRCDPISGHTALYWYRQSLGQGLEFLIYFQGNSAPDKSGLPSDRFSAERTGGSVSTLTIQRTQQEDSAVYLCASSRTSELQETQYFGPGTRLLVL.

CDR3 sequence reads: CASSPRVGGTDTQYF. DNA of the CDR3: TGTGCCAGCTCACCCAGGGTTGGGGGCACAGATACGCAGTATTTT. This chain uses TRBV18 with TRBJ2-3; a weak D match, TRBD1 (5 bases). V was shortened by 3 bases and J by 1 base, with 11 bases between the two germline ends. The CDR3 is 15 amino acids. Germline loops: CDR1 KGHSH, CDR2 LQKENI.

This clonotype was recorded many times. This chain joins TRBV18 and TRBJ1-3; no definite D call. The CDR3 consists of 15 residues. The V gene's germline CDR1 is KGHSH and CDR2 LQKENI. V was cut by 2 bases and J by 0 bases, with 8 bases left in between. The CDR3 nucleotides are TGTGCCAGCTCACCATCCTCATCCTCTGGAAACACCATATATTTT. Translation gives CASSPSSSSGNTIYF.

V usage is TRBV6-2 or TRBV6-3 and J usage is TRBJ2-1; 9 nucleotides match TRBD1. The trim removed 8 bases at V and 9 bases at J, leaving 8 bases unmatched. Per germline, CDR1 MNHEY and CDR2 SVGEGT. The CDR3 runs to 13 residues. The CDR3 spells CASSRDRATEQFF. The DNA for the CDR3 is TGTGCCAGCTCTCGGGACAGGGCGACTGAGCAGTTCTTC.

This clonotype was counted ten times or more. The chain combines TRBV3-1 with TRBJ2-1, with a possible D match to TRBD1 (6 bases). The V and J ends lost 6 bases and 7 bases respectively, with 13 bases between them. Germline CDR1 reads LGHDT; CDR2 reads YNNKEL (reference sequence). This CDR3 is built from 13 residues. In nucleotides, the CDR3 is TGTGCCAGCAGTAACAGGGAGTTTAATGAGCAGTTCTTC. Its translation is CASSNREFNEQFF.